A selection of T cell receptor beta chains follows, all from one sample in a study of blood T cell repertoires in COVID-19. Data came from immunoSEQ multiplex PCR; TCRdb stores just in-frame clones and leaves some out. The sample shows 77,000 or so clones, over 65% of them seen only once. The sequenced material came from peripheral blood. The receptors derive from a human donor with acute or convalescent COVID-19. The donor label of this sample is uncertain. Each CDR3 is given with its conserved first and last residue. The D gene is left open where the match is weak. Not all rows give a size; the values are once, few, many and, for expanded clones, a class.

len | j_gene | d_gene | v_gene | abundance | CDR3nt | CDR3aa
13 | TRBJ1-2 | NA | TRBV7-3 | few | TGTGCCAGCAGCTTATCGAGGATGGGTGGCTACACCTTC | CASSLSRMGGYTF
15 | TRBJ2-1 | NA | TRBV18 | NA | TGTGCCAGCTCACCTCTACGATTAAGTAGCAATGAGCAGTTCTTC | CASSPLRLSSNEQFF
14 | TRBJ1-5 | NA | TRBV15 | few | TGTGCCACCCGACAGTCTCCTAGCAATCAGCCCCAGCATTTT | CATRQSPSNQPQHF
13 | TRBJ1-5 | NA | TRBV11-2 | NA | TGTGCCAGCAGCTTAATAGAGCGCCAGCCCCAGCATTTT | CASSLIERQPQHF
13 | TRBJ1-5 | NA | TRBV7-2 | NA | TGTGCCAGCAGCCGATCAGGGTCTCAGCCCCAGCATTTT | CASSRSGSQPQHF
12 | TRBJ1-1 | NA | TRBV6-4 | NA | TGTGCCAGCTCCCTTGGGGGGGCAGTAGCTTTCTTT | CASSLGGAVAFF
13 | TRBJ1-1 | NA | TRBV9 | few | TGTGCCAGCAGCGTGGCCGCGAACACTGAAGCTTTCTTT | CASSVAANTEAFF
14 | TRBJ1-4 | NA | TRBV5-1 | NA | TGCGCCAGCAGCTTACGGGCAACTAATGAAAAACTGTTTTTT | CASSLRATNEKLFF
14 | TRBJ1-6 | TRBD1 | TRBV2 | NA | TGTGCCAGCAGTGCGGGACAGGGAATTTCACCCCTCCACTTT | CASSAGQGISPLHF
15 | TRBJ2-7 | NA | TRBV27 | NA | TGTGCCAGCAGTCCCGCAGGATGGCCCCCCTACGAGCAGTACTTC | CASSPAGWPPYEQYF